These T cell receptor beta chains were read from a single sample in a study of coeliac disease. Profiled with immunoSEQ multiplex PCR; TCRdb holds only in-frame clones, not every one. Of about 2,100 clones detected, approximately 70% appear once; the ten largest clones hold around a fifth. What was sequenced was lamina propria lymphocytes from the gut. Receptors originate from a woman aged 45-65 years with celiac disease on a gluten-free diet. CDR3s include the opening cysteine and the closing phenylalanine or tryptophan. A D gene is named only where the DNA matches it firmly. Rows may omit the clone size; those that give it use once, few, many or a size class.

CDR3aa | CDR3nt | d_gene | j_gene | abundance | v_gene
CASSANDRIVYGYTF | TGCGCCAGCAGCGCTAACGACAGGATAGTCTATGGCTACACCTTC | . | TRBJ1-2 | . | TRBV5-1
CASSKSGFAEKLFF | TGTGCCAGCAGTAAATCAGGGTTCGCTGAAAAACTGTTTTTT | . | TRBJ1-4 | . | TRBV6-4
CAVLRQDEKLFF | TGTGCCGTACTCCGACAGGATGAAAAACTGTTTTTT | . | TRBJ1-4 | few | TRBV28
CASSREQDTQNEKLFF | TGCGCCAGCAGCCGCGAACAGGACACCCAAAATGAAAAACTGTTTTTT | . | TRBJ1-4 | . | TRBV4-1
CASSLSLGGLGKNIQYF | TGTGCCAGCAGCTTGAGCCTAGGGGGTCTGGGGAAAAACATTCAGTACTTC | . | TRBJ2-4 | . | TRBV7-2
CASSHPGGGDYEQYF | TGTGCCAGCAGCCACCCCGGCGGGGGGGACTACGAGCAGTACTTC | TRBD2 | TRBJ2-7 | . | TRBV4-2
CSVTQGSSYEQYF | TGCAGCGTTACGCAGGGATCCTCCTACGAGCAGTACTTC | . | TRBJ2-7 | . | TRBV29-1
CASSIVGVSGAKNIQYF | TGTGCCAGTAGTATAGTCGGGGTCTCAGGTGCCAAAAACATTCAGTACTTC | . | TRBJ2-4 | . | TRBV19
CASSFFMNTEAFF | TGTGCCAGCAGCTTCTTTATGAACACTGAAGCTTTCTTT | . | TRBJ1-1 | . | TRBV5-4
CASSLDRGNQPQHF | TGTGCCAGCAGCTTGGACAGGGGCAATCAGCCCCAGCATTTT | . | TRBJ1-5 | . | TRBV5-4
CASSLLLAGGTDTQYF | TGTGCCAGCAGCCTACTCCTAGCGGGCGGCACAGATACGCAGTATTTT | TRBD2 | TRBJ2-3 | . | TRBV7-9
CASSLTRVRKLFF | TGTGCCAGCAGTTTAACCAGGGTTAGAAAACTGTTTTTT | . | TRBJ1-4 | . | TRBV28
CASHRDKGSTNEKLFF | TGTGCCAGCCACCGGGACAAAGGATCAACTAATGAAAAACTGTTTTTT | . | TRBJ1-4 | . | TRBV6-4
CASSPALGAGVSYNEQFF | TGTGCCAGCAGCCCCGCGCTCGGAGCGGGGGTGTCTTACAATGAGCAGTTCTTC | TRBD2 | TRBJ2-1 | . | TRBV14
CASTRTGGYEQYF | TGTGCCAGCACACGGACAGGGGGCTACGAGCAGTACTTC | TRBD1 | TRBJ2-7 | . | TRBV6-6